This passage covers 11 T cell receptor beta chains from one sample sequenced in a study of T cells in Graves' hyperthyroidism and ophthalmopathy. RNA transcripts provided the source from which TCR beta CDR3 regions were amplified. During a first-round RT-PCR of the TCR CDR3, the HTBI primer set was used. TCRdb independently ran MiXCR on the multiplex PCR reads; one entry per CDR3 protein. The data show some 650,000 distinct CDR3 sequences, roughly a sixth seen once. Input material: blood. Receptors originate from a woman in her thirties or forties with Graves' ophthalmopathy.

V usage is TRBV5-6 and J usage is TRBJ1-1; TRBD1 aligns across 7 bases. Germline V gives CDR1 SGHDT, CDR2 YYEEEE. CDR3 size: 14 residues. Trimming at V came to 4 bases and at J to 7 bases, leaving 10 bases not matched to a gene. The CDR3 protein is CASSGLGQDLEAFF. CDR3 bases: TGTGCCAGCAGCGGTTTAGGACAGGACCTTGAAGCTTTCTTT. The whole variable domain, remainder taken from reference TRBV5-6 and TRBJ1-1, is DAGVTQSPTHLIKTRGQQVTLRCSPKSGHDTVSWYQQALGQGPQFIFQYYEEEERQRGNFPDRFSGHQFPNYSSELNVNALLLGDSALYLCASSGLGQDLEAFFGQGTRLTVV.

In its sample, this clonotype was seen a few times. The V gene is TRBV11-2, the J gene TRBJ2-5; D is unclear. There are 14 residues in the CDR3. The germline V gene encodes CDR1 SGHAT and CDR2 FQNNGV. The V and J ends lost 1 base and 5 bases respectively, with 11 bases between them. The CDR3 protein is CASSLGPERETQYF. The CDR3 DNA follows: TGTGCCAGCAGCTTAGGCCCGGAAAGGGAGACCCAGTACTTC.

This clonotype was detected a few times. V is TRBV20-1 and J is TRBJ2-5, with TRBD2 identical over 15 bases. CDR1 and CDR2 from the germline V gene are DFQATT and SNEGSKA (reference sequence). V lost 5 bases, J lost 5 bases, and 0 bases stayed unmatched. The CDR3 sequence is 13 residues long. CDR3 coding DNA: TGCAGTGCTGGGACTAGCGGGGGGGAGACCCAGTACTTC. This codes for CSAGTSGGETQYF.

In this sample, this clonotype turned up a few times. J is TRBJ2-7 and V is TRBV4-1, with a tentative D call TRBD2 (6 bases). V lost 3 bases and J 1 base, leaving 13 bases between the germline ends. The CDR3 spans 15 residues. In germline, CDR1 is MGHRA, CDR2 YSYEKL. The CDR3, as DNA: TGCGCCAGCAGCCACTTCTACCGGGGGTCCTACGAGCAGTACTTC. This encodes CASSHFYRGSYEQYF.

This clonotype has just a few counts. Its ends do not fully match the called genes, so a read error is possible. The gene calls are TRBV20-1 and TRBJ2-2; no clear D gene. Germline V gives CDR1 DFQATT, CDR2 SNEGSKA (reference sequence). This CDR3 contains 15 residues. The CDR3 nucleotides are TGCAGTGCAAGAGGTGGGAACTATGCGGCTGGGGAGCTGTTTTTT. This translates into CSARGGNYAAGELFF.

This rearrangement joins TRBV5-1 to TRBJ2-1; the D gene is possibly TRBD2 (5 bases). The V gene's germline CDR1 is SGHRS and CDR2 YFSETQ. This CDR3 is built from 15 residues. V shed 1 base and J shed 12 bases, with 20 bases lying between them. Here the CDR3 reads CASSLLGAGGRGQFF. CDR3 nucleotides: TGCGCCAGCAGCTTGTTGGGAGCCGGTGGACGGGGGCAGTTCTTC.

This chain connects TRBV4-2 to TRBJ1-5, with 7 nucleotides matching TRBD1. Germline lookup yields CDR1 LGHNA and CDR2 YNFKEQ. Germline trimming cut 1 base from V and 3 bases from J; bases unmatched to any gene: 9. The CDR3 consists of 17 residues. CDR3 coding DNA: TGTGCCAGCAGCCAAGTAGGGGGCGGTGGGGACAATCAGCCCCAGCATTTT. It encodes CASSQVGGGGDNQPQHF.

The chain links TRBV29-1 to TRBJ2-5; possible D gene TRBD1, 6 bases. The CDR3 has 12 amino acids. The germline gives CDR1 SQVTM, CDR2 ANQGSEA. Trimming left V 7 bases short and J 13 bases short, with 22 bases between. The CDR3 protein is CSAGTSQRLMYF. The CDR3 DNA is TGCAGCGCCGGGACATCCCAACGTCTAATGTACTTC. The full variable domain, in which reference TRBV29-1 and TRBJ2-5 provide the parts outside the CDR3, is SAVISQKPSRDICQRGTSLTIQCQVDSQVTMMFWYRQQPGQSLTLIATANQGSEATYESGFVIDKFPISRPNLTFSTLTVSNMSPEDSSIYLCSAGTSQRLMYFGPGTRLLVL.

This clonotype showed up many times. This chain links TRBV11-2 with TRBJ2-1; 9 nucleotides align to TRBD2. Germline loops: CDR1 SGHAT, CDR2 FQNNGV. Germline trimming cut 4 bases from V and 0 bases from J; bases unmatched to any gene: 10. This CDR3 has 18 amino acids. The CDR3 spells CASSSSSSGMLSYNEQFF. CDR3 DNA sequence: TGTGCCAGCAGCTCTTCCTCTAGCGGGATGCTCTCCTACAATGAGCAGTTCTTC.

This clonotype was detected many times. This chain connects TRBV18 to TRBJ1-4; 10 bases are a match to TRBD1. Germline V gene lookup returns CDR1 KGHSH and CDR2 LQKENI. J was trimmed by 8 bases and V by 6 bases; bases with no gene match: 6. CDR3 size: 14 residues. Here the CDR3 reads CASSPGTGDEKLFF. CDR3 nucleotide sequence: TGTGCCAGCTCGCCCGGGACAGGGGACGAAAAACTGTTTTTT.

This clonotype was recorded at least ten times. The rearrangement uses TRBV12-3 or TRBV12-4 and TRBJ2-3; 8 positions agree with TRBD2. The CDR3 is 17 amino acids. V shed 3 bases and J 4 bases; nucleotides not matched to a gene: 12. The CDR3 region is CASSFSSPGLGPDTQYF. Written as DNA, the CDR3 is TGTGCCAGCAGTTTCTCTTCCCCGGGACTAGGTCCAGATACGCAGTATTTT.